This TCR beta chain is drawn from a study of cytomegalovirus exposure and HLA in healthy donors. Study-level background: About 79 million unique TCRs from HLA-typed donors were held in an early data release.

This clone appeared a few times. The target antigen is unknown. Germline CDR1 reads SGHVS; CDR2 reads FQNEAQ. V trimming: 2 bases; J trimming: 3 bases; junction bases outside the gene matches: 5. The CDR3 length is 15 residues. Primers included in the PCR were 60 Vbeta and 13 Jbeta primers. Sequencing used immunoSEQ multiplex PCR; TCRdb keeps in-frame clones, though not all of them. The sample lists 120,000 to 150,000 clones; about 61% were seen once. Overall study findings and caveats: Among immune exposure information, only CMV serostatus was available. Earlier analysis yielded a pattern in which most TCR beta V segments were productive about 90% or about 30% of the time.

The genes are TRBV7-8 and TRBJ2-3; 7 nucleotides match TRBD1. Specimen: PBMCs. The sequence derives from a male donor in good health and CMV-seronegative. As DNA, the CDR3 is TGTGCCAGCAGCTTAACATCAGGGGGAACAGATACGCAGTATTTT. Amino acid sequence: CASSLTSGGTDTQYF.